These 15 T cell receptor beta chains originate from one sample sequenced in a study of CD8+ T cells in alopecia areata. The treatment here: oral pan-JAK inhibitor, 5-10 mg twice daily. Extracted RNA was reverse transcribed into cDNA, the sequencing template. Libraries were prepared by immunoSEQ multiplex PCR; TCRdb keeps only in-frame clonotypes and omits some of them. The profile covers 170,000 or so clones, with roughly 65% appearing a single time and approximately 0.91% taken by the ten largest. The specimen comprised CD4+ T cells sorted from blood, sampled at week 4, from a patient treated with tofacitinib. All receptors derive from a human donor with alopecia areata.

The chain couples TRBV30 to TRBJ1-2, with 7 positions matching TRBD1. Germline V gives CDR1 GTSNPN, CDR2 SVGIG (reference sequence). The CDR3 runs 13 residues. CDR3 residues: CAGGTASNYGYTF. The CDR3 region has the DNA TGTGCTGGGGGGACAGCCTCTAACTATGGCTACACCTTC. Full variable domain (rest looked up from reference TRBV30 and TRBJ1-2): SQTIHQWPATLVQPVGSPLSLECTVEGTSNPNLYWYRQAAGRGLQLLFYSVGIGQISSEVPQNLSASRPQDRQFILSSKKLLLSDSGFYLCAGGTASNYGYTFGSGTRLTVV.

The chain uses TRBV14 and TRBJ2-3, with D tentatively TRBD1 (5 bases). V gave up 4 bases and J gave up 4 bases, with 9 bases separating them. Germline values: CDR1 SGHDN, CDR2 FVKESK. The CDR3 has 13 amino acids. CDR3 sequence reads: CASSRSRADTQYF. DNA of the CDR3: TGTGCCAGCAGCCGAAGCAGGGCAGATACGCAGTATTTT.

The chain employs TRBV7-9 and TRBJ1-4; D gene unclear. The CDR3 sequence is 14 residues long. V lost 8 bases, J lost 5 bases, and 15 bases lay in between. Germline V gives CDR1 SEHNR, CDR2 FQNEAQ (reference sequence). For the CDR3, the DNA is TGTGCCAGCCGGGATAGGTCCGGGAATGAAAAACTGTTTTTT. Protein product: CASRDRSGNEKLFF.

This clone was observed a few times. The chain employs TRBV4-1 and TRBJ2-7; D assignment may be TRBD1 or TRBD2 (5 bases each). The V gene lost 4 bases and the J gene lost 3 bases, with 13 bases spanning the gap. This CDR3 has 14 residues. Per the germline V gene, CDR1 is MGHRA and CDR2 is YSYEKL. DNA of the CDR3: TGCGCCAGCAGCCGATCCGGGGCCAACTACGAGCAGTACTTC. This codes for CASSRSGANYEQYF.

This clone was seen more than once but under ten times. This CDR3 is CATSRGTRGAYEQYF. CDR3 coding DNA: TGTGCCACCAGCAGAGGCACGCGGGGGGCCTACGAGCAGTACTTC. The genes are TRBV15 and TRBJ2-7, with 8 bases identical to TRBD2. This CDR3 contains 15 residues. Germline values: CDR1 LNHNV, CDR2 YYDKDF (reference sequence). The junction had 4 bases not matched to a gene; V was cut back by 1 base and J by 2 bases.

In this sample, this clone turned up a few times. This chain links TRBV5-1 with TRBJ2-6; D is unclear. The CDR3 length is 16 residues. V lost 0 bases to trimming and J lost 0 bases, with 7 bases between them. Germline CDR1 SGHRS, CDR2 YFSETQ. CDR3 nucleotide sequence: TGCGCCAGCAGCTTGGCCCGGATCTCTGGGGCCAACGTCCTGACTTTC. Translating gives CASSLARISGANVLTF. Complete variable domain (other parts from reference TRBV5-1 and TRBJ2-6): KAGVTQTPRYLIKTRGQQVTLSCSPISGHRSVSWYQQTPGQGLQFLFEYFSETQRNKGNFPGRFSGRQFSNSRSEMNVSTLELGDSALYLCASSLARISGANVLTFGAGSRLTVL.

This clone turned up a few times. The V and J genes are TRBV29-1 and TRBJ1-1, with TRBD1 as a possible D gene (5 bases). The CDR3 totals 12 residues. Germline V gene data show CDR1 as SQVTM and CDR2 as ANQGSEA. V lost 7 bases and J 1 base, leaving 10 bases between the germline ends. The CDR3 coding sequence is TGCAGCGGAGTTAGGGGGAACACTGAAGCTTTCTTT. Translation gives CSGVRGNTEAFF.

The genes are TRBV9 and TRBJ1-6; D is possibly TRBD1 (6 bases). Between the trimmed V and J ends, which lost 3 bases and 7 bases, there was a span of 17 bases. CDR1 and CDR2 (germline): SGDLS, YYNGEE. The length of the CDR3 is 16 residues. The CDR3 DNA reads as TGTGCCAGCAGCGAGCAGTCCGGACAGAGGAATTCACCCCTCCACTTT. Amino acids: CASSEQSGQRNSPLHF.

The chain has TRBV5-1 and TRBJ2-1; D may correspond to TRBD1 or TRBD2 (5 bases each). Germline loops: CDR1 SGHRS, CDR2 YFSETQ. V gave up 0 bases and J gave up 4 bases, with 5 bases separating them. CDR3 length: 13 residues. CDR3 in amino acids: CASSLGGYNEQFF. CDR3 in DNA: TGCGCCAGCAGCTTGGGGGGGTACAATGAGCAGTTCTTC.

This rearrangement joins TRBV5-4 to TRBJ2-7; 7 bases agree with TRBD2. This CDR3 has 16 amino acids. V lost 4 bases to trimming and J lost 7 bases; unmatched junction nucleotides: 17. Germline V gene sequence: CDR1 SGHNT, CDR2 YYREEE (reference sequence). This CDR3 reads CASSRAHGGGRLEQYF. The CDR3 DNA follows: TGTGCCAGCAGCCGAGCCCATGGGGGGGGACGTCTGGAGCAGTACTTC.

The V call is TRBV9, the J call TRBJ2-1, with D possibly TRBD2 on 6 matching bases. With 4 bases removed from V and 9 bases from J, the gap between germline ends came to 11 bases. The CDR3 is 12 residues long. The germline V gene encodes CDR1 SGDLS and CDR2 YYNGEE. This CDR3 is CASSTTRGEQFF. CDR3 coding DNA: TGTGCCAGCAGCACGACTAGGGGTGAGCAGTTCTTC.

V and J are TRBV29-1 and TRBJ2-7; 10 bases fit TRBD1. CDR3 size: 12 residues. With 7 bases clipped from V and 7 bases from J, the junction kept 7 bases outside the gene matches. Germline-derived CDR1 and CDR2 are SQVTM and ANQGSEA. The CDR3 region is CSGKGQGKEQYF. The CDR3 DNA follows: TGCAGCGGGAAGGGACAGGGGAAGGAGCAGTACTTC.

The V gene is TRBV30, the J gene TRBJ1-1; weak D call: TRBD1 (5 bases). This CDR3 is 12 amino acids long. Trimming left V 6 bases short and J 4 bases short, with 12 bases between. CDR1 is GTSNPN and CDR2 is SVGIG in the germline V gene (reference sequence). The CDR3 nucleotides read TGTGCCTGTAACAGGAGAAGCACTGAAGCTTTCTTT. It codes for CACNRRSTEAFF.

V gene TRBV29-1 combines with J gene TRBJ1-1; 7 bases line up with TRBD1. Germline CDR1 and CDR2: SQVTM and ANQGSEA. The CDR3 has 15 residues. V dropped 5 bases and J dropped 1; count of bases not matched to a gene: 10. DNA of the CDR3: TGCAGCGTTCTACGTCGGACAGGTCAGAACACTGAAGCTTTCTTT. This sequence encodes CSVLRRTGQNTEAFF.

CDR3: CASSLDGTGGKSSPLHF. In DNA form, the CDR3 reads TGCGCCAGCAGCTTGGATGGGACAGGGGGTAAGAGTTCACCCCTCCACTTT. J is TRBJ1-6 and V is TRBV5-1; 11 nucleotides match TRBD1. The CDR3 has 17 residues. Germline values: CDR1 SGHRS, CDR2 YFSETQ. V was pared by 0 bases and J by 9 bases, with 8 bases of the junction left unmatched.